These 28 T cell receptor beta chains share one sample of origin, sequenced in a study of shared clonotypes between healthy human individuals. Repertoires were generated with immunoSEQ multiplex PCR, while TCRdb's copy carries only in-frame clones and drops some. The sample contains 600,000 to 750,000 clones, less than 95% of which appear only once. Input material: memory CD8+ T cells from PBMCs. Subset defined: CD45RO+ cells pooled with CCR7-negative TemRA cells. These receptors were collected from a man aged 18 to 29 in good health. Some clones in this sample may be carry-over from other donors' samples.

The V and J genes are TRBV7-9 and TRBJ1-2; possibly TRBD1 for D (6 bases). The V gene's germline CDR1 is SEHNR and CDR2 FQNEAQ (reference sequence). The V and J ends lost 5 bases and 6 bases respectively, with 16 bases between them. CDR3 length: 14 amino acids. The CDR3 loop is CASSPAPGADGYTF. The CDR3 nucleotides are TGTGCCAGCAGCCCCGCCCCAGGGGCGGATGGCTACACCTTC.

V usage is TRBV28 and J usage is TRBJ2-2; D might be TRBD1 (6 bases). The V end lost 4 bases, the J end lost 5 bases, and 14 bases lay between the germline ends. The CDR3 covers 15 residues. CDR1 MDHEN and CDR2 SYDVKM come from the germline V gene. The DNA of the CDR3 is TGTGCCAGCAGTTACAGTTTTACAGGGACCGGGGAGCTGTTTTTT. Protein sequence: CASSYSFTGTGELFF.

The V and J genes are TRBV15 and TRBJ2-1; TRBD2 matches at 9 bases. CDR1 and CDR2 from the germline V gene are LNHNV and YYDKDF (reference sequence). V lost 2 bases to trimming and J lost 7 bases; unmatched junction nucleotides: 3. CDR3 size: 14 residues. CDR3 bases: TGTGCCACCAGCAGACTAGCGGGAATGAATGAGCAGTTCTTC. Protein sequence: CATSRLAGMNEQFF. The complete variable domain, with remaining parts taken from reference TRBV15 and TRBJ2-1, reads DAMVIQNPRYQVTQFGKPVTLSCSQTLNHNVMYWYQQKSSQAPKLLFHYYDKDFNNEADTPDNFQSRRPNTSFCFLDIRSPGLGDTAMYLCATSRLAGMNEQFFGPGTRLTVL.

V usage is TRBV4-3 and J usage is TRBJ2-2; D remains ambiguous. V shed 0 bases and J shed 7 bases, with 3 bases lying between them. The CDR3 spans 12 residues. Germline V gene data show CDR1 as LGHNA and CDR2 as YSLEER. CDR3 DNA: TGCGCCAGCAGCCAAGAATACGGGGAGCTGTTTTTT. Residues: CASSQEYGELFF.

The chain recombines TRBV28 with TRBJ2-5; 9 bases agree with TRBD2. V lost 3 bases to trimming and J lost 1 base; unmatched junction nucleotides: 3. The CDR3 totals 15 residues. Germline CDR1 is MDHEN and CDR2 is SYDVKM. In DNA, the CDR3 is TGTGCCAGCAGTTTCGCGGGAGGGCCCCAAGAGACCCAGTACTTC. Protein: CASSFAGGPQETQYF.

This clone appeared a single time. The chain couples TRBV4-2 to TRBJ2-1; a weak D match, TRBD2 (5 bases). The ends were cut back, 0 bases at V and 8 bases at J, with 17 bases in the middle. This CDR3 has 16 amino acids. Germline V gene data show CDR1 as LGHNA and CDR2 as YNFKEQ. CDR3 in DNA: TGTGCCAGCAGCCAAGATGGAAAGCGGAGCGGCTATGAGCAGTTCTTC. It translates to CASSQDGKRSGYEQFF.

The chain employs TRBV5-6 and TRBJ2-5, with 14 bases aligning to TRBD2. This CDR3 has 19 residues. From germline, CDR1 is SGHDT and CDR2 YYEEEE. Trimming took 4 bases from V and 3 from J; bases not matched to a gene: 14. The DNA of the CDR3 is TGTGCCAGCAGCGAGGGACTAGCGGGAGTACTTCTGGATGAAGAGACCCAGTACTTC. Residues: CASSEGLAGVLLDEETQYF. Based on the CDR3 plus reference TRBV5-6 and TRBJ2-5, the full variable domain is DAGVTQSPTHLIKTRGQQVTLRCSPKSGHDTVSWYQQALGQGPQFIFQYYEEEERQRGNFPDRFSGHQFPNYSSELNVNALLLGDSALYLCASSEGLAGVLLDEETQYFGPGTRLLVL.

The chain carries TRBV2 and TRBJ2-7; D perhaps matches TRBD2 (5 bases). V lost 0 bases to trimming and J lost 5 bases, with 8 bases between them. CDR3 length: 13 residues. Germline CDR1 and CDR2: SNHLY and FYNNEI. CDR3 sequence reads: CASSEARAHEQYF. CDR3 bases: TGTGCCAGCAGTGAAGCGCGGGCGCACGAGCAGTACTTC.

CDR3 amino acids: CASSSGDRGNRYQPQHF. In nucleotides, the CDR3 is TGTGCCAGCAGTTCAGGGGACAGGGGGAATAGGTATCAGCCCCAGCATTTT. The gene calls are TRBV5-8 and TRBJ1-5, with 11 nucleotides matching TRBD1. Germline V gives CDR1 SGHTS, CDR2 YDEGEE. This CDR3 contains 17 residues. The junction had 12 bases not matched to a gene; V was cut back by 5 bases and J by 5 bases.

The V call is TRBV7-7, the J call TRBJ2-1, with D tentatively TRBD1 or TRBD2 (6 bases each). CDR1 and CDR2 from the germline V gene are SSHAT and FNYEAQ (reference sequence). The V end was cut by 1 base, the J end by 8 bases, with 21 bases between. The CDR3 runs to 17 residues. The CDR3 DNA sequence: TGTGCCAGCAGCTTAGGGCAGAGGGGGGTCAAATGGGATGAGCAGTTCTTC. This translates into CASSLGQRGVKWDEQFF.

The chain combines TRBV4-1 with TRBJ2-7; D ambiguous. Germline CDR1 reads MGHRA; CDR2 reads YSYEKL. This CDR3 has 16 amino acids. V lost 3 bases, J lost 3 bases, and 18 bases lay in between. CDR3 region: CASSHLSAANFYEQYF. CDR3 DNA sequence: TGCGCCAGCAGCCATCTTTCCGCGGCAAACTTCTACGAGCAGTACTTC.

V and J are TRBV23-1 and TRBJ1-1; D uncertain. TRBV23-1 counts as an open reading frame of uncertain function. This CDR3 contains 15 residues. The V and J ends lost 6 bases and 3 bases respectively, with 17 bases between them. CDR3 residues: CASRPSPGLDTEAFF. The CDR3 DNA reads as TGCGCCAGCAGACCCAGCCCGGGCTTGGACACTGAAGCTTTCTTT.

The chain is built from TRBV30 and TRBJ2-7, with D possibly matching TRBD1 (6 bases). CDR1 GTSNPN and CDR2 SVGIG come from the germline V gene (reference sequence). The ends were cut back, 2 bases at V and 2 bases at J, with 13 bases in the middle. This CDR3 comprises 14 residues. CDR3 in amino acids: CAWSTRGFTYEQYF. As DNA, the CDR3 is TGTGCCTGGAGTACTAGGGGGTTTACCTACGAGCAGTACTTC.

This clone was seen a few times. The rearrangement uses TRBV5-6 and TRBJ2-3; 9 nucleotides match TRBD1. The CDR3 spans 15 residues. Germline V gives CDR1 SGHDT, CDR2 YYEEEE. J gave up 2 bases and V 4 bases, and 5 bases lay outside the gene matches. CDR3 loop: CASSQGQGHTDTQYF. CDR3 sequence (DNA): TGTGCCAGCAGCCAGGGACAGGGACACACAGATACGCAGTATTTT. The full variable domain, completed using reference TRBV5-6 and TRBJ2-3, is DAGVTQSPTHLIKTRGQQVTLRCSPKSGHDTVSWYQQALGQGPQFIFQYYEEEERQRGNFPDRFSGHQFPNYSSELNVNALLLGDSALYLCASSQGQGHTDTQYFGPGTRLTVL.

This rearrangement joins TRBV28 to TRBJ2-7, with 7 bases that match TRBD1. V gave up 5 bases and J gave up 6 bases; unmatched junction bases: 10. The germline V gene encodes CDR1 MDHEN and CDR2 SYDVKM. This CDR3 is built from 14 residues. This CDR3 is CASSARDSSGEQYF. CDR3 nucleotides: TGTGCCAGCAGTGCCCGGGACAGTTCTGGCGAGCAGTACTTC.

The chain employs TRBV10-2 and TRBJ2-2, with D maybe TRBD2 (5 bases). The CDR3 sequence is 12 residues long. V was trimmed by 7 bases and J by 6 bases, leaving 9 bases between them. Germline V CDR1 and CDR2: WSHSY, SAAADI. CDR3 amino acids: CASTDYAGELFF. The CDR3 coding sequence is TGCGCCAGCACCGACTACGCCGGGGAGCTGTTTTTT.

This clone occurred a few times. The V call is TRBV6-1, the J call TRBJ1-5, with TRBD1 matching over 9 bases. This CDR3 has 15 residues. Germline V gene data show CDR1 as MNHNS and CDR2 as SASEGT. The trim removed 3 bases at V and 7 bases at J, leaving 7 bases unmatched. CDR3 DNA sequence: TGTGCCAGCAGTGAGGGGACAGGGCTCGTACAGCCCCAGCATTTT. It translates to CASSEGTGLVQPQHF.

The rearrangement uses TRBV7-6 and TRBJ1-1, with D perhaps matching TRBD1 (6 bases). This CDR3 contains 17 residues. Looked up from germline, CDR1 is SGHVS and CDR2 is FNYEAQ. V lost 3 bases and J 5 bases, leaving 22 bases between the germline ends. DNA for the CDR3: TGTGCCAGCAGCTTGGAGCCTATCGGGGGGCGCGATACTGAAGCTTTCTTT. Protein sequence: CASSLEPIGGRDTEAFF.

The chain couples TRBV27 to TRBJ1-1; 11 bases agree with TRBD1. Germline V lookup: CDR1 MNHEY, CDR2 SMNVEV (reference sequence). With 5 bases clipped from V and 4 bases from J, the junction kept 9 bases outside the gene matches. The length of the CDR3 is 16 residues. As DNA, the CDR3 is TGTGCCAGCAGTCCGGACAGGGGGCGCCCCCCCACTGAAGCTTTCTTT. Translation: CASSPDRGRPPTEAFF.

This rearrangement joins TRBV29-1 to TRBJ2-5; 9 bases are shared with TRBD1. This CDR3 comprises 17 residues. Germline lookup yields CDR1 SQVTM and CDR2 ANQGSEA. Trimming removed 2 bases from V and 4 bases from J; junction bases left unmatched: 14. Written as DNA, the CDR3 is TGCAGCGTTGAACCGACTACTTTGACAGGGGGAGGAGAGACCCAGTACTTC. Translating it yields CSVEPTTLTGGGETQYF. The full variable domain, completed using reference TRBV29-1 and TRBJ2-5, is SAVISQKPSRDICQRGTSLTIQCQVDSQVTMMFWYRQQPGQSLTLIATANQGSEATYESGFVIDKFPISRPNLTFSTLTVSNMSPEDSSIYLCSVEPTTLTGGGETQYFGPGTRLLVL.

V usage is TRBV5-5 and J usage is TRBJ2-7; 7 bases line up with TRBD2. The ends lost 3 bases at V and 0 bases at J; junction bases unmatched: 9. There are 16 residues in the CDR3. CDR1 and CDR2 (germline): SGHKS, YYEKEE (reference sequence). CDR3 nucleotides: TGTGCCAGCAGCTCCCTACCTAGCGGTAGCTCCTACGAGCAGTACTTC. It translates to CASSSLPSGSSYEQYF.

The CDR3 loop reads CASSQDQGGPFYEQYF. The CDR3 DNA is TGCGCCAGCAGCCAAGACCAGGGAGGTCCTTTCTACGAGCAGTACTTC. This chain uses TRBV4-1 with TRBJ2-7; tentatively, D is TRBD2 (6 bases). Trimming shortened V by 0 bases and J by 3 bases, and 15 bases separated the two germline ends. Germline CDR1 is MGHRA and CDR2 is YSYEKL. The CDR3 sequence is 16 residues long.

This clone was recorded at least ten times. This chain joins TRBV4-1 and TRBJ1-2, with D unresolved. V gave up 0 bases and J gave up 4 bases, with 12 bases separating them. Germline CDR1 MGHRA, CDR2 YSYEKL. The CDR3 is 15 amino acids. CDR3 coding DNA: TGCGCCAGCAGCCAAGAACTTGAGCCGTTCTATGGCTACACCTTC. It translates to CASSQELEPFYGYTF.

The chain couples TRBV6-5 to TRBJ2-1, with D possibly matching TRBD1 (6 bases). The CDR3 loop spans 15 amino acids. Germline lookup yields CDR1 MNHEY and CDR2 SVGAGI. V was cut by 5 bases and J by 7 bases, with 18 bases left in between. CDR3 sequence reads: CASSLGHTLRNEQFF. Here the CDR3 DNA reads TGTGCCAGCAGTCTGGGACACACTCTGAGGAATGAGCAGTTCTTC.

This sequence joins TRBV4-3 and TRBJ2-1; tentatively, D is TRBD1 (6 bases). The CDR3 sequence is 12 residues long. V was clipped by 1 base and J by 9 bases, with 7 bases between them. CDR1 and CDR2 from the germline V gene are LGHNA and YSLEER. The CDR3 DNA follows: TGCGCCAGCAGCCAAGGAGGGGGTGAGCAGTTCTTC. This encodes CASSQGGGEQFF.

The chain couples TRBV7-9 to TRBJ1-1; D possibly corresponds to TRBD1 (5 bases). Germline values: CDR1 SEHNR, CDR2 FQNEAQ (reference sequence). This CDR3 has 15 residues. The CDR3 protein is CLARRYPLGDTEAFF. CDR3 coding DNA: TGTCTCGCGCGGAGATATCCCCTAGGGGACACTGAAGCTTTCTTT.

The chain employs TRBV9 and TRBJ2-1, with 9 positions matching TRBD1. This CDR3 is 16 amino acids long. Germline CDR1 SGDLS, CDR2 YYNGEE. V lost 4 bases and J lost 9; bases outside the gene matches: 14. The CDR3 sequence is CASSIPRQGGSGEQFF. CDR3 sequence (DNA): TGTGCCAGCAGCATCCCTCGACAGGGGGGCTCGGGTGAGCAGTTCTTC.

This clone has only a few counts. The V call is TRBV7-9, the J call TRBJ2-2, with D uncertain. CDR1 is SEHNR and CDR2 is FQNEAQ in the germline V gene (reference sequence). The CDR3 extends over 13 amino acids. V dropped 5 bases and J dropped 4 bases, with 8 bases sitting between them. CDR3 nucleotide sequence: TGTGCCAGCAGCACGGACCGCACCGGGGAGCTGTTTTTT. Residues: CASSTDRTGELFF.